This TCR beta chain was retrieved from a study of human T cells and chemical hapten exposure. Study information: Chiefly women, the patients showed alopecia areata, totalis or universalis. Small pooled library volume differences mainly caused per-sample TCR yield variation.

Original handling: Sample TCR totals centred on a median of approximately 96,000, ranging 23,224 to 690,600. TCRdb reprocessed the RACE reads with MiXCR, giving one entry per CDR3 protein. The V and J calls here are based on TCRdb, not the publication. The sample has about 52,000 distinct CDR3 sequences, roughly a tenth seen once. As for time point: patch test 3, about 24 weeks after DPC sensitization. Treatment in this sample: therapeutic diphenylcyclopropenone sensitization with weekly scalp DPC. This clonotype was seen at least ten times. Its antigen is still unknown. CDR1 is SGHRS, CDR2 YFSETQ, per germline. The CDR3 loop spans 13 amino acids. Trimming cost V 6 bases and J 3 bases, with 12 bases left between them. Study observations and caveats: A positive correlation with patch test score was shown by PT1 expanded TCR counts.

V is TRBV5-1 and J is TRBJ1-1, with no clear D. The receptor's source is a woman in her thirties or forties with alopecia areata. Some clones in this sample may be carry-over from other donors' samples. The sample here was whole blood, taken in connection with sensitization to the hapten diphenylcyclopropenone (DPC). CDR3 loop: CASKRWEDTEAFF. In DNA form, the CDR3 reads TGCGCCAGCAAGCGGTGGGAGGACACTGAAGCTTTCTTT.